A selection of T cell receptor beta chains follows, all from one sample in a study of blood T cell repertoires in COVID-19. The table came from immunoSEQ multiplex PCR; TCRdb's copy has only in-frame clones and leaves some out. The data contain 90,000 to 95,000 clones, approximately 90% of them singletons. Sequencing used peripheral blood. These receptors originate from a woman of 80 years or more with active COVID-19. CDR3s include the opening cysteine and the closing phenylalanine or tryptophan. A D gene is named only where the DNA matches it firmly. Some rows mark clone size as missing; the rest say once, few, many or name a class of expanded clone.

D gene	clone size	V gene	J gene	CDR3 DNA	CDR3 protein
TRBD2	-	TRBV4-2	TRBJ2-1	TGTGCCAGCAGCCAAGATCCAGCGACTAGCGGGAGGGGCAATGAGCAGTTCTTC	CASSQDPATSGRGNEQFF
-	-	TRBV3-1/TRBV3-2	TRBJ2-5	TGTGCCAGCAGCCTAGACAGGCCGGAGACCCAGTACTTC	CASSLDRPETQYF
TRBD2	-	TRBV7-9	TRBJ2-1	TGTGCCAGCAGCTTACTGGCGGGAGAACGTAATGAGCAGTTCTTC	CASSLLAGERNEQFF
-	-	TRBV6-5	TRBJ2-4	TGTGCCAGCAGTCCCCCGGGCCACCGGGGGATTCAGTACTTC	CASSPPGHRGIQYF
TRBD1	-	TRBV19	TRBJ1-2	TGTGCCAGTAGTCCCGGGACAGGGTATGGCTACACCTTC	CASSPGTGYGYTF
TRBD2	-	TRBV3-1/TRBV3-2	TRBJ2-1	TGTGCCAGCAGCCAAACGGGAGGTGAGCAGTTCTTC	CASSQTGGEQFF
TRBD1	once	TRBV2	TRBJ1-2	TGTGCCAGCAGTAACCCGGGACAGGCTAACTATGGCTACACCTTC	CASSNPGQANYGYTF
-	-	TRBV6-5	TRBJ1-1	TGTGCCAGCAGTTATGGCAGGGTGAACACTGAAGCTTTCTTT	CASSYGRVNTEAFF
-	-	TRBV28	TRBJ1-5	TGTGCCAGCAGCCTCCCTATTTCAAGCAATCAGCCCCAGCATTTT	CASSLPISSNQPQHF
-	-	TRBV9	TRBJ2-7	TGTGCCAGCAGCGTAGGAACAACCTCCGCCTACGAGCAGTACTTC	CASSVGTTSAYEQYF
-	once	TRBV15	TRBJ1-2	TGTGCCACCAGCAGAGATTCTGGCGGGGGGCCCAACTATGGCTACACCTTC	CATSRDSGGGPNYGYTF
TRBD2	-	TRBV28	TRBJ2-1	TGTGCCAGCAGTTTGACGATAGCGGGAGCTCTGGGCGATGAGCAGTTCTTC	CASSLTIAGALGDEQFF
TRBD1	-	TRBV18	TRBJ1-5	TGTGCCAGCTCACTGGACAGGGGGCGAGGTCAGCCCCAGCATTTT	CASSLDRGRGQPQHF
-	-	TRBV12-3/TRBV12-4	TRBJ2-3	TGTGCCAGCAGTTTTCGTCAGACAGATACGCAGTATTTT	CASSFRQTDTQYF
-	-	TRBV9	TRBJ2-5	TGTGCCAGCAGCGTGGAGGGCTTAGGGACCCAGTACTTC	CASSVEGLGTQYF
-	-	TRBV19	TRBJ1-4	TGTGCCAGTAGTTGGGCCTCTGCAACTAATGAAAAACTGTTTTTT	CASSWASATNEKLFF
TRBD2	-	TRBV7-9	TRBJ2-3	TGTGCCAGCAGCGCATACACTAGCGGGATCACAGATACGCAGTATTTT	CASSAYTSGITDTQYF
TRBD2	-	TRBV28	TRBJ2-1	TGTGCCAGCAGTCCCGCTTGGGGACTACCAAACAATGAGCAGTTCTTC	CASSPAWGLPNNEQFF
-	-	TRBV7-2	TRBJ2-2	TGTGCCAGCAGCGAATATGGCCCCGGGGAGCTGTTTTTT	CASSEYGPGELFF
TRBD1	-	TRBV7-2	TRBJ2-5	TGTGCCAGCAGCTTGACAGGGGTTGAAGAGACCCAGTACTTC	CASSLTGVEETQYF
-	-	TRBV30	TRBJ1-4	TGTGCCTGGAGTGTGTATACTAATGAAAAACTGTTTTTT	CAWSVYTNEKLFF
-	-	TRBV4-3	TRBJ2-3	TGCGCCAGCAGCCAGGAGTATTACGGTACGCAGTATTTT	CASSQEYYGTQYF
TRBD1	-	TRBV5-4	TRBJ2-6	TGTGCCAGCAGCTCCAGGACAGGGCCTGGGGCCAACGTCCTGACTTTC	CASSSRTGPGANVLTF
-	-	TRBV28	TRBJ1-5	TGTGCCAGCAGTTTAGTTAGGGGCGGCAATCAGCCCCAGCATTTT	CASSLVRGGNQPQHF
-	-	TRBV19	TRBJ1-5	TGTGCCAGCCGACAGGGCAATCAGCCCCAGCATTTT	CASRQGNQPQHF
TRBD1	-	TRBV4-2	TRBJ1-3	TGTGCCAGCAGCCGCCCCAGGGACAGGGGTCGTGGAAACACCATATATTTT	CASSRPRDRGRGNTIYF
TRBD1	-	TRBV29-1	TRBJ1-2	TGCAGCGTTGACGTTTTGGGACAGGGGGAAAGCTACACCTTC	CSVDVLGQGESYTF
-	few	TRBV28	TRBJ1-6	TGTGCCAGCAGATATTACCGGGATCTAAATAATTCACCCCTCCACTTT	CASRYYRDLNNSPLHF
-	-	TRBV7-2	TRBJ2-1	TGTGCCAGCAGCTTAGTTTCCAGCTCCTACAATGAGCAGTTCTTC	CASSLVSSSYNEQFF
TRBD2	once	TRBV7-2	TRBJ2-5	TGTGCCAGCAGCAGAGGGACTAGCGGGAGGGCCCGGGAGACCCAGTACTTC	CASSRGTSGRARETQYF
TRBD2	-	TRBV6-1	TRBJ2-2	TGTGCCAGCAGTGACAAACCACTAGCGGGAGCGAACACCGGGGAGCTGTTTTTT	CASSDKPLAGANTGELFF
TRBD2	-	TRBV10-3	TRBJ2-3	TGTGCCATCGGAGGACTAGCGGGAGTGGATACGCAGTATTTT	CAIGGLAGVDTQYF
TRBD1	-	TRBV27	TRBJ1-1	TGTGCCAGCAGTCCACAGGGGGCCAGGACTGAAGCTTTCTTT	CASSPQGARTEAFF
-	-	TRBV7-2	TRBJ2-6	TGTGCCAGCAGCTTAGTTGCAGGCTCTGGGGCCAACGTCCTGACTTTC	CASSLVAGSGANVLTF
-	-	TRBV11-2	TRBJ1-5	TGTGCCAGCAGCTTAGCCACACATCAGCCCCAGCATTTT	CASSLATHQPQHF
-	-	TRBV5-6	TRBJ2-3	TGTGCCAGCAGCTTGGTGGGTAGCGGCCCCACAGATACGCAGTATTTT	CASSLVGSGPTDTQYF
TRBD2	-	TRBV10-3	TRBJ2-7	TGTGCCATCAGTGAGGGACTAGCAGGGGCCTACGAGCAGTACTTC	CAISEGLAGAYEQYF
TRBD2	-	TRBV28	TRBJ2-1	TGTGCCAGCAGGGGGACTAGCGGGAGCCATGAGCAGTTCTTC	CASRGTSGSHEQFF
TRBD1	-	TRBV19	TRBJ2-2	TGTGCCAGTAGTTTAACTGGACAGGGGGCTTCCACCGGGGAGCTGTTTTTT	CASSLTGQGASTGELFF
-	-	TRBV18	TRBJ1-6	TGTGCCAGCTCACCGTCGGTAGATTCACCCCTCCACTTT	CASSPSVDSPLHF
-	-	TRBV9	TRBJ2-5	TGTGCCAGCAGCGGAGGGACCCCCGCGGGGGAGACCCAGTACTTC	CASSGGTPAGETQYF
TRBD1	once	TRBV18	TRBJ1-2	TGTGCCAGCTCACCTGGGACAGGGTATGGCTACACCTTC	CASSPGTGYGYTF
-	-	TRBV14	TRBJ2-3	TGTGCCAGCAGCCAAGATCCCAGCGGCACGCAGTATTTT	CASSQDPSGTQYF
-	once	TRBV27	TRBJ2-3	TGTGCCAGCAGTTCTAGCGTCCGGGTAGATACGCAGTATTTT	CASSSSVRVDTQYF
TRBD2	-	TRBV2	TRBJ2-2	TGTGCCAGCAGTGTGACTAGCGGAAGGGAGCTGTTTTTT	CASSVTSGRELFF